The next 32 T cell receptor beta chains were all read from a single sample in a study of CD8+ T cells in alopecia areata. Reverse transcribed after extraction, RNA yielded cDNA as the sequencing template. Some clones are missing from TCRdb's copy, which holds only in-frame ones; the method was immunoSEQ multiplex PCR. The sample carries approximately 91,000 clones, roughly two fifths recorded once. Source material: CD4+ T cells sorted from blood. The receptors stem from a human donor with alopecia areata.

The V gene is TRBV2, the J gene TRBJ2-5, with D hard to call. The DNA end is more similar to TRBJ2-7, so the J call may be wrong. The CDR3 covers 14 residues. Germline CDR1 and CDR2: SNHLY and FYNNEI. CDR3 amino acids: CASTSDTLTYEQYF. The CDR3 DNA reads TGTGCCAGCACCTCCGACACCTTGACCTACGAGCAGTACTTC.

The V and J genes are TRBV4-3 and TRBJ2-6, with a possible D match to TRBD2 (7 bases). The germline V gene has CDR1 LGHNA and CDR2 YSLEER. Trimming left V 1 base short and J 2 bases short, with 27 bases between. The CDR3 covers 22 residues. The CDR3 DNA reads TGCGCCAGCAGCCAAGTCTATAATCACGGGGGGCGCATATCCACTGGGGCCAACGTCCTGACTTTC. As protein: CASSQVYNHGGRISTGANVLTF.

The CDR3 reads CASSQVVHGGTEAFF. CDR3 in DNA: TGCGCCAGCAGCCAAGTGGTGCACGGCGGCACTGAAGCTTTCTTT. The chain uses TRBV4-3 and TRBJ1-1; D gene unclear. With 1 base removed from V and 4 bases from J, the gap between germline ends came to 13 bases. The germline V gene has CDR1 LGHNA and CDR2 YSLEER. The CDR3 loop spans 15 amino acids.

This clone came up a few times. The chain recombines TRBV4-1 with TRBJ1-4; D gene unclear. CDR1 is MGHRA, CDR2 YSYEKL, per germline. The CDR3 extends over 13 amino acids. The germline V and J ends were trimmed by 2 bases and 8 bases, with 9 bases remaining between them. The chain's CDR3 is CASSQTRGEKLFF. The CDR3 DNA is TGCGCCAGCAGCCAAACGCGTGGGGAAAAACTGTTTTTT.

The chain carries TRBV29-1 and TRBJ1-1; D may be TRBD1 (5 bases). Germline V gene lookup returns CDR1 SQVTM and CDR2 ANQGSEA. V was clipped by 4 bases and J by 0 bases, with 6 bases between them. This CDR3 comprises 12 residues. CDR3 loop: CSVGDLNTEAFF. CDR3 nucleotide sequence: TGCAGCGTTGGGGACCTGAACACTGAAGCTTTCTTT.

The V and J genes are TRBV29-1 and TRBJ1-5; perhaps TRBD1 as D (5 bases). The germline V gene encodes CDR1 SQVTM and CDR2 ANQGSEA. V was shortened by 8 bases and J by 6 bases, with 17 bases between the two germline ends. This CDR3 contains 13 residues. The CDR3 spells CSSGEGRGQPQHF. In DNA, the CDR3 is TGCAGCTCTGGGGAGGGGCGAGGTCAGCCCCAGCATTTT.

This clone was counted a few times. V is TRBV7-9 and J is TRBJ2-7, with 8 bases that match TRBD1. The germline gives CDR1 SEHNR, CDR2 FQNEAQ (reference sequence). Trimming took 3 bases from V and 9 from J; bases not matched to a gene: 10. The CDR3 has 14 residues. As DNA, the CDR3 is TGTGCCAGCAGCTTGGACAGGGCGTCGGTTTCGCAGTACTTC. Residues: CASSLDRASVSQYF.

The rearrangement uses TRBV5-5 and TRBJ1-6; no clear D. The CDR3 length is 14 residues. In germline, CDR1 is SGHKS, CDR2 YYEKEE (reference sequence). Trimming removed 7 bases from V and 10 bases from J, with 18 bases in between. The CDR3 loop reads CASRSLPRSSPLHF. Written as DNA, the CDR3 is TGTGCCAGCCGCTCCCTTCCTAGGAGCTCACCCCTCCACTTT.

The V and J genes are TRBV29-1 and TRBJ2-3; possibly TRBD1 or TRBD2 for D (5 bases each). Germline lookup yields CDR1 SQVTM and CDR2 ANQGSEA. This CDR3 region has 13 residues. CDR3 amino acids: CSGSGRDPDTQYF. CDR3 nucleotides: TGCAGTGGTTCTGGCAGGGACCCAGATACGCAGTATTTT.

This chain uses TRBV30 with TRBJ2-1; 14 bases align to TRBD2. Trimming cost V 2 bases and J 9 bases; bases outside gene matches: 9. Germline V lookup: CDR1 GTSNPN, CDR2 SVGIG (reference sequence). The CDR3 has 16 amino acids. CDR3 loop: CAWSKGTSGRLSEQFF. As DNA, the CDR3 is TGTGCCTGGAGTAAGGGGACTAGCGGGAGATTGAGTGAGCAGTTCTTC.

The gene calls are TRBV2 and TRBJ2-7; D perhaps matches TRBD1 (5 bases). V was shortened by 6 bases and J by 0 bases, with 9 bases between the two germline ends. The CDR3 runs 13 residues. Germline V gene data show CDR1 as SNHLY and CDR2 as FYNNEI. In DNA form, the CDR3 reads TGTGCCAGCAGGCGGACACCCTCCTACGAGCAGTACTTC. Translation gives CASRRTPSYEQYF.

The chain joins TRBV30 to TRBJ2-2, with D uncertain. Germline V gene data show CDR1 as GTSNPN and CDR2 as SVGIG (reference sequence). V was cut by 4 bases and J by 1 base, with 4 bases left in between. The CDR3 spans 12 residues. The CDR3 bases are TGTGCCTGGACGCAGAACACCGGGGAGCTGTTTTTT. This translates into CAWTQNTGELFF.

This rearrangement joins TRBV29-1 to TRBJ2-7; 11 nucleotides line up with TRBD1. V shed 6 bases, J shed 9 bases, and the junction held 10 bases outside the gene matches. CDR1 and CDR2 from the germline V gene are SQVTM and ANQGSEA. The CDR3 has 13 residues. The chain's CDR3 is CSVEGQGEVRQYF. CDR3 DNA: TGCAGCGTGGAGGGACAGGGGGAAGTAAGGCAGTACTTC.

This clone came up a few times. The J gene is TRBJ2-7, the V gene TRBV10-3, with 7 bases aligning to TRBD1. Germline lookup yields CDR1 ENHRY and CDR2 SYGVKD. The junction had 4 bases not matched to a gene; V was cut back by 6 bases and J by 5 bases. The CDR3 consists of 12 residues. Written as DNA, the CDR3 is TGTGCCATCAGCGACGACAGGGACGAGCAGTACTTC. Protein sequence: CAISDDRDEQYF.

This clone was seen more than once but under ten times. The gene calls are TRBV29-1 and TRBJ2-7; D is perhaps TRBD1 (5 bases). Trimming removed 4 bases from V and 2 bases from J, with 18 bases in between. The CDR3 has 15 residues. The germline CDR1 and CDR2 sequences are SQVTM and ANQGSEA. The CDR3 coding sequence is TGCAGCGTTGGCGCAGGGCGATTTCCCACCTACGAGCAGTACTTC. It translates to CSVGAGRFPTYEQYF.

V is TRBV7-9 and J is TRBJ2-5; D gene ambiguous. The CDR3 runs 11 residues. CDR1 and CDR2 (germline): SEHNR, FQNEAQ (reference sequence). V lost 5 bases to trimming and J lost 5 bases, with 6 bases between them. CDR3 nucleotides: TGTGCCAGCAGCCAGGAGGAGACCCAGTACTTC. It yields the protein CASSQEETQYF.

In this sample, this clone turned up a few times. The same CDR3 can be traced to other DNA sequences in this sample. This chain joins TRBV7-2 and TRBJ2-7; D is ambiguous. CDR1 and CDR2 (germline): SGHTA, FQGNSA. The CDR3 is 11 amino acids. V lost 4 bases, J lost 2 bases, and 3 bases lay in between. CDR3 bases: TGTGCCAGCAGCTCAACCTACGAGCAGTACTTC. Protein sequence: CASSSTYEQYF.

This clone was detected only a few times. This sequence joins TRBV14 and TRBJ2-1, with TRBD2 matching 12 bases. This CDR3 is built from 17 residues. Germline V gene sequence: CDR1 SGHDN, CDR2 FVKESK. The V gene end was trimmed by 4 bases and the J gene end by 12 bases; junction bases not matched to a gene: 16. The chain's CDR3 is CASSLSGMSSGREGQFF. CDR3 sequence (DNA): TGTGCCAGCAGCCTGTCCGGGATGTCTAGCGGGAGGGAGGGGCAGTTCTTC.

The V and J genes are TRBV30 and TRBJ1-2, with D possibly TRBD1 on 5 matching bases. CDR1 is GTSNPN and CDR2 is SVGIG in the germline V gene (reference sequence). V lost 1 base, J lost 6 bases, and 18 bases lay in between. CDR3 size: 15 residues. CDR3 bases: TGTGCCTGGAGTGAGGAGGGGCGCTACGCAAATGGCTACACCTTC. Protein sequence: CAWSEEGRYANGYTF.

This clone was observed a few times. The chain joins TRBV18 to TRBJ2-5; the D call may be TRBD1 or TRBD2 (5 bases each). Germline V gene sequence: CDR1 KGHSH, CDR2 LQKENI. V shed 5 bases and J shed 5 bases, with 18 bases lying between them. The CDR3 loop spans 15 amino acids. In DNA form, the CDR3 reads TGTGCCAGCTCAACTCAGGGACGCCCACAGGAGACCCAGTACTTC. It translates to CASSTQGRPQETQYF.

The genes are TRBV29-1 and TRBJ1-5, with unresolved D. Germline CDR1 and CDR2: SQVTM and ANQGSEA. Trimming took off 6 bases at V and 2 bases at J, with 17 bases between the two ends. The CDR3 spans 15 residues. The CDR3 protein is CSVPTPFVRNQPQHF. The CDR3 nucleotides are TGCAGCGTCCCGACCCCCTTCGTACGCAATCAGCCCCAGCATTTT.

V usage is TRBV29-1 and J usage is TRBJ2-3, with 9 bases matching TRBD1. The CDR3 has 15 residues. V lost 8 bases and J lost 4; bases outside the gene matches: 13. Germline CDR1 is SQVTM and CDR2 is ANQGSEA. CDR3 sequence reads: CSSDRGNEDPDTQYF. In nucleotides, the CDR3 is TGCAGCTCTGACAGGGGGAATGAAGATCCAGATACGCAGTATTTT.

In its sample, this clone was seen a few times. This rearrangement joins TRBV5-1 to TRBJ2-3; TRBD2 might be the D (5 bases). V was cut by 4 bases and J by 2 bases, with 8 bases left in between. Germline loops: CDR1 SGHRS, CDR2 YFSETQ. CDR3 length: 13 residues. Written as DNA, the CDR3 is TGCGCCAGCAGCGAAGGACTCACAGATACGCAGTATTTT. Its translation: CASSEGLTDTQYF.

This clone has just a few counts. This chain uses TRBV29-1 with TRBJ2-5; 14 nucleotides align to TRBD2. The CDR3 covers 14 residues. Germline loops: CDR1 SQVTM, CDR2 ANQGSEA. V shed 8 bases and J 5 bases; nucleotides not matched to a gene: 7. The DNA of the CDR3 is TGCAGCTGCGGGACTAGCGGGAGTCGGGAGACCCAGTACTTC. It encodes CSCGTSGSRETQYF.

This clone was seen a few times. The chain recombines TRBV29-1 with TRBJ2-3; 7 nucleotides line up with TRBD1. Unmatched junction bases numbered 10, after V lost 7 bases and J lost 3 bases. The CDR3 is 14 residues long. The V gene's germline CDR1 is SQVTM and CDR2 ANQGSEA. For the CDR3, the DNA is TGCAGCGCCCTCCGACAGGGACGTACAGATACGCAGTATTTT. This encodes CSALRQGRTDTQYF.

This clone was seen more than once but under ten times. The genes are TRBV29-1 and TRBJ2-1; D gene ambiguous. The CDR3 totals 13 residues. Trimming left V 7 bases short and J 4 bases short, with 14 bases between. CDR1 is SQVTM, CDR2 ANQGSEA, per germline. The CDR3 sequence: CSAPKEGYNEQFF. The CDR3, as DNA: TGCAGCGCACCGAAGGAAGGGTACAATGAGCAGTTCTTC.

The genes are TRBV10-3 and TRBJ1-1; perhaps TRBD1 as D (5 bases). This CDR3 spans 14 amino acids. The germline CDR1 and CDR2 sequences are ENHRY and SYGVKD. The V and J ends lost 5 bases and 3 bases respectively, with 13 bases between them. Here the CDR3 reads CAISSQGSDTEAFF. CDR3 coding DNA: TGTGCCATCAGTTCCCAGGGAAGCGACACTGAAGCTTTCTTT.

The chain joins TRBV29-1 to TRBJ2-4; D perhaps matches TRBD1 (6 bases). The CDR3 loop spans 14 amino acids. Germline loops: CDR1 SQVTM, CDR2 ANQGSEA. Trimming removed 4 bases at V and 4 bases at J, with 14 bases between. This CDR3 is CSVVPLDRKNIQYF. CDR3 coding DNA: TGCAGCGTTGTACCCTTAGACAGGAAAAACATTCAGTACTTC.

The gene calls are TRBV7-9 and TRBJ1-1, with D possibly being TRBD1 (5 bases). V was cut by 7 bases and J by 3 bases, with 12 bases left in between. From germline, CDR1 is SEHNR and CDR2 FQNEAQ (reference sequence). CDR3 length: 13 amino acids. The CDR3 sequence: CASIGGRYTEAFF. The CDR3 coding sequence is TGTGCCAGCATTGGGGGGAGGTACACTGAAGCTTTCTTT.

The J gene is TRBJ2-1, the V gene TRBV7-6, with TRBD2 as a possible D gene (5 bases). Germline assignment: CDR1 SGHVS and CDR2 FNYEAQ. V lost 6 bases and J lost 8, with 8 bases in between. The length of the CDR3 is 11 residues. The CDR3 DNA follows: TGTGCCAGCAGTGGGGAGTATGAGCAGTTCTTC. This codes for CASSGEYEQFF.

This clone turned up a few times. V is TRBV19 and J is TRBJ2-5, with 8 bases lining up with TRBD2. Germline V CDR1 and CDR2: LNHDA, SQIVND (reference sequence). This CDR3 comprises 14 residues. Trimming took 3 bases from V and 2 from J; bases not matched to a gene: 2. CDR3 amino acids: CASSMTSAQETQYF. The CDR3 DNA follows: TGTGCCAGTAGTATGACTAGCGCGCAAGAGACCCAGTACTTC.

A remark on this clone: The junction differs from germline at one of its ends, possibly a read error. This chain links TRBV6-5 with TRBJ2-5; no reliable D call. This CDR3 is 14 amino acids long. In germline, CDR1 is MNHEY, CDR2 SVGAGI. This CDR3 reads CAISGTSLGQTQYF. In DNA form, the CDR3 reads TGTGCCATCAGTGGCACCTCCCTCGGGCAGACCCAGTACTTC.